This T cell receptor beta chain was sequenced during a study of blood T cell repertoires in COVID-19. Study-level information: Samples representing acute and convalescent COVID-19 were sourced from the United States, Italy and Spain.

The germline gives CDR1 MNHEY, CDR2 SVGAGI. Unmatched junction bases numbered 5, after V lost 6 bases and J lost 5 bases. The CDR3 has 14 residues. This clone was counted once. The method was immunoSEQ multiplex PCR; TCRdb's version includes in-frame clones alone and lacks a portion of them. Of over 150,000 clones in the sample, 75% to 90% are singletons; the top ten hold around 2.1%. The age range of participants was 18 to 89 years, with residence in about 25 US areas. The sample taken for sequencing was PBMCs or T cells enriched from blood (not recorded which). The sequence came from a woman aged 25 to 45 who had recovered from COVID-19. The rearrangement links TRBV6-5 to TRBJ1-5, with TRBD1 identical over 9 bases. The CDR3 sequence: CASSPGQGDQPQHF. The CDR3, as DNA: TGTGCCAGCAGCCCGGGACAGGGTGATCAGCCCCAGCATTTT.